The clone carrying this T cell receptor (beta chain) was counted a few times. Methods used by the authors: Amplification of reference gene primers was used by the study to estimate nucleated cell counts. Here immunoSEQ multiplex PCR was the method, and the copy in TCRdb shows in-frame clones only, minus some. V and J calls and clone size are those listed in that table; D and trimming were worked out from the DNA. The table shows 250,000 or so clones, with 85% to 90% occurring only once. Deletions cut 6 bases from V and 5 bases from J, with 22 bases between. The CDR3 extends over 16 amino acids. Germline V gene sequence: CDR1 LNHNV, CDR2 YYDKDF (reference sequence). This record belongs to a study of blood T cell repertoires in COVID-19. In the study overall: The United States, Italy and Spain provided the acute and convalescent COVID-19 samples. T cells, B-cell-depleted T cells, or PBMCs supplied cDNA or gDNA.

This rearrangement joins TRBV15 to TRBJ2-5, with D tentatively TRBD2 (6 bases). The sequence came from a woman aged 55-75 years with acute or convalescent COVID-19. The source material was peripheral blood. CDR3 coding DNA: TGTGCCACCAGGGCGCCACGGGACTCATCAGTGGAGACCCAGTACTTC. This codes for CATRAPRDSSVETQYF.